These 17 T cell receptor beta chains were all obtained from the same sample, sequenced in a study of cytomegalovirus exposure and HLA in healthy donors. A multiplex PCR was run with 60 Vbeta primers and 13 Jbeta primers. The method was immunoSEQ multiplex PCR; TCRdb's version includes in-frame clones alone and lacks a portion of them. The sample carries roughly 100,000 clones, approximately 83% recorded once. The sample consisted of PBMCs. These receptors originate from a female donor in good health and CMV-seropositive.

This chain's CDR3 is CASSELWIGSGELFF. As DNA, the CDR3 is TGTGCCAGCAGTGAACTCTGGATCGGGTCCGGGGAGCTGTTTTTT. The V gene is TRBV6-1, the J gene TRBJ2-2, with no clear D. CDR3 length: 15 residues. The germline V and J ends were trimmed by 2 bases and 6 bases, with 13 bases remaining between them. Germline values: CDR1 MNHNS, CDR2 SASEGT.

The rearrangement uses TRBV10-3 and TRBJ1-2; no reliable D call. Germline V gene data show CDR1 as ENHRY and CDR2 as SYGVKD. The CDR3 spans 15 residues. The V end was cut by 7 bases, the J end by 1 base, with 16 bases between. The CDR3 nucleotides are TGTGCCATCAAGTCTAACGGAGGGAGTAACTATGGCTACACCTTC. Translation gives CAIKSNGGSNYGYTF.

The chain has TRBV27 and TRBJ2-5, with TRBD2 matching over 9 bases. The J call is uncertain, as TRBJ2-7 better fits the DNA end. This CDR3 comprises 15 residues. The V gene's germline CDR1 is MNHEY and CDR2 SMNVEV (reference sequence). CDR3 bases: TGTGCCAGCAGTAGAGGACTAGCGTATTCCTACGAGCAGTACTTC. Translating gives CASSRGLAYSYEQYF.

The chain is built from TRBV28 and TRBJ2-2; maybe TRBD2 (5 bases). There are 11 residues in the CDR3. Looked up from germline, CDR1 is MDHEN and CDR2 is SYDVKM. Trimming stripped 5 bases from V and 13 bases from J, with 11 bases between. The CDR3 reads CASSGGGGLFF. Written as DNA, the CDR3 is TGTGCCAGCAGTGGAGGTGGAGGGCTGTTTTTT.

V is TRBV5-6 and J is TRBJ2-3; 7 bases are a match to TRBD2. Unmatched junction bases numbered 10, after V lost 4 bases and J lost 2 bases. The CDR3 runs to 16 residues. CDR1 SGHDT and CDR2 YYEEEE come from the germline V gene. CDR3 nucleotide sequence: TGTGCCAGCAGCAACTTTTCGGGACTATACACAGATACGCAGTATTTT. It codes for CASSNFSGLYTDTQYF.

This clone was seen more than once but under ten times. This sequence joins TRBV28 and TRBJ1-1; a weak D match, TRBD1 (6 bases). The germline V and J ends were trimmed by 4 bases and 2 bases, with 14 bases remaining between them. The CDR3 covers 15 residues. Germline CDR1 reads MDHEN; CDR2 reads SYDVKM. CDR3 nucleotides: TGTGCCAGCAGTTCGGGACAATTACTCAACACTGAAGCTTTCTTT. Translation gives CASSSGQLLNTEAFF.

The genes are TRBV5-1 and TRBJ2-7, with 7 bases matching TRBD1. The J segment lost 3 bases and the V segment lost 0 bases, leaving 3 bases of the junction unmatched. The CDR3 loop spans 14 amino acids. Germline V gives CDR1 SGHRS, CDR2 YFSETQ. CDR3 DNA sequence: TGCGCCAGCAGCTTGGCTTCAGGGGGCTACGAGCAGTACTTC. This translates into CASSLASGGYEQYF.

This rearrangement joins TRBV10-3 to TRBJ1-1, with a weak D call TRBD1 (6 bases). This CDR3 contains 13 residues. The V end was cut by 10 bases, the J end by 0 bases, with 12 bases between. The germline CDR1 and CDR2 sequences are ENHRY and SYGVKD. CDR3 bases: TGTGCCACCGTTGGACAGATGAACACTGAAGCTTTCTTT. Translating it yields CATVGQMNTEAFF.

V gene TRBV20-1 combines with J gene TRBJ1-1, with D uncertain. CDR1 is DFQATT and CDR2 is SNEGSKA in the germline V gene (reference sequence). V was trimmed by 6 bases and J by 7 bases, leaving 12 bases between them. The CDR3 runs 11 residues. This CDR3 reads CSAKLDLEAFF. The DNA for the CDR3 is TGCAGTGCCAAACTAGACCTTGAAGCTTTCTTT.

The chain recombines TRBV4-1 with TRBJ1-2, with D hard to call. V was shortened by 2 bases and J by 0 bases, with 13 bases between the two germline ends. This CDR3 has 16 residues. Germline-derived CDR1 and CDR2 are MGHRA and YSYEKL. CDR3 DNA: TGCGCCAGCAGCCAACACCTTCGGAGGTCTAACTATGGCTACACCTTC. This codes for CASSQHLRRSNYGYTF.

The chain carries TRBV5-5 and TRBJ2-3; TRBD1 might be the D (5 bases). Germline V lookup: CDR1 SGHKS, CDR2 YYEKEE (reference sequence). This CDR3 contains 13 residues. V lost 7 bases, J lost 5 bases, and 14 bases lay in between. The CDR3, as DNA: TGTGCCAGCTCGGAAGGGGCGAAAGATACGCAGTATTTT. Translation gives CASSEGAKDTQYF.

This chain joins TRBV5-4 and TRBJ2-6; 10 positions match TRBD1. Germline V gene data show CDR1 as SGHNT and CDR2 as YYREEE (reference sequence). This CDR3 is 18 amino acids long. The V gene end was trimmed by 4 bases and the J gene end by 4 bases; junction bases not matched to a gene: 11. The CDR3, as DNA: TGTGCCAGCAGCCCAAGTCCCGGGACAGGGGAAGGGGCCAACGTCCTGACTTTC. It codes for CASSPSPGTGEGANVLTF.

Only one count was recorded for this clone. The genes are TRBV10-1 and TRBJ2-7; 7 nucleotides line up with TRBD1. V shed 2 bases, J shed 5 bases, and the junction held 9 bases outside the gene matches. CDR1 is WNHNN, CDR2 SYGVQD, per germline (reference sequence). The CDR3 totals 15 residues. The CDR3 loop reads CASSEAIGGTNEQYF. CDR3 bases: TGCGCCAGCAGTGAGGCCATAGGGGGCACGAACGAGCAGTACTTC.

The J gene is TRBJ2-1, the V gene TRBV5-1; 7 bases agree with TRBD2. The length of the CDR3 is 15 residues. CDR1 and CDR2 from the germline V gene are SGHRS and YFSETQ. The V and J ends lost 0 bases and 8 bases, in that order; junction bases with no gene match: 8. The CDR3 DNA is TGCGCCAGCAGCTTGGTGGATAGCGGGTGGGATGAGCAGTTCTTC. It specifies CASSLVDSGWDEQFF. The variable domain in full, completed from reference TRBV5-1 and TRBJ2-1, reads KAGVTQTPRYLIKTRGQQVTLSCSPISGHRSVSWYQQTPGQGLQFLFEYFSETQRNKGNFPGRFSGRQFSNSRSEMNVSTLELGDSALYLCASSLVDSGWDEQFFGPGTRLTVL.

The chain employs TRBV19 and TRBJ2-3; possible D gene TRBD1, 6 bases. Deletions cut 10 bases from V and 2 bases from J, with 19 bases between. Germline lookup yields CDR1 LNHDA and CDR2 SQIVND (reference sequence). This CDR3 comprises 15 residues. The CDR3 region is CATVQGLGTTDTQYF. In DNA form, the CDR3 reads TGTGCCACCGTACAGGGCCTGGGGACCACAGATACGCAGTATTTT. Full variable domain (missing parts from reference TRBV19 and TRBJ2-3): DGGITQSPKYLFRKEGQNVTLSCEQNLNHDAMYWYRQDPGQGLRLIYYSQIVNDFQKGDIAEGYSVSREKKESFPLTVTSAQKNPTAFYLCATVQGLGTTDTQYFGPGTRLTVL.

The gene calls are TRBV19 and TRBJ1-2, with a tentative D call TRBD1 (5 bases). CDR3 length equals 16 residues. The V end was cut by 0 bases, the J end by 8 bases, with 19 bases between. Germline V gene lookup returns CDR1 LNHDA and CDR2 SQIVND (reference sequence). The CDR3 here is CASSIDPVDNIGGYTF. In nucleotides, the CDR3 is TGTGCCAGTAGTATAGATCCCGTGGACAACATCGGAGGCTACACCTTC.

V is TRBV29-1 and J is TRBJ1-1, with 8 bases matching TRBD1. V was pared by 7 bases and J by 1 base, with 14 bases of the junction left unmatched. Germline CDR1 SQVTM, CDR2 ANQGSEA. The CDR3 consists of 16 residues. The CDR3: CSGLAGGEGENTEAFF. CDR3 in DNA: TGCAGCGGATTGGCAGGGGGCGAAGGCGAGAACACTGAAGCTTTCTTT.